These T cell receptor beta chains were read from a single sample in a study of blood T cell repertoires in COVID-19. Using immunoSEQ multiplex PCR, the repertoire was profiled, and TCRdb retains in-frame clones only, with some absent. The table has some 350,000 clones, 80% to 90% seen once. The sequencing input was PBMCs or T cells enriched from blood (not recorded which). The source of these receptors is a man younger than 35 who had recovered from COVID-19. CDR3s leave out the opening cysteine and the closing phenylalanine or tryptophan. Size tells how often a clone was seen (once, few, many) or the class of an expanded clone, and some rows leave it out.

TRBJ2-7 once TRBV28 ASSQQDRGSYEQY
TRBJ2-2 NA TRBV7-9 ASSRDLNTGELF
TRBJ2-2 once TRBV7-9 ASIRTSGGQDTGELF
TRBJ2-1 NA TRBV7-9 ASSREGLAGNEQF
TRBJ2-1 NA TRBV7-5 VRRSLLGRGGGNEQF
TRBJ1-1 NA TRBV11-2 ASSPLSWRERTEAF
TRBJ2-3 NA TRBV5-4 ASSSSGRITDTQY
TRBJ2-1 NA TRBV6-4 ASSTGIEQF
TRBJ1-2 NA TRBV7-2 ASSLVTTDNGYT
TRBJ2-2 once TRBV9 ASSGTRVEGELF
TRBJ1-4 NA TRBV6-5 ASSSDRVINEKLF
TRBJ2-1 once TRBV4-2 ASSLGTGKVHEQF
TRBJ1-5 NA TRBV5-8 ASTLGQGNQPQH
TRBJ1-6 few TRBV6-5 ASSYSRGRSDSPLH
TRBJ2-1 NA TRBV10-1 ASSDRYNEQF
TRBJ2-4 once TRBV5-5 ASSFWSSETSGTGNIQY
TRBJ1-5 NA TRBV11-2 ASSWGSDQAGNQPQH
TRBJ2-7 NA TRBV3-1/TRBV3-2 ASSLVNRVHV
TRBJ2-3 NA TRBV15 ATGSLITDTQY
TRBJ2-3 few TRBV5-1 ASSLGGTGRPDTQY
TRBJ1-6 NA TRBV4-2 ASSQEMRGRSPLH
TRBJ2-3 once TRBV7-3 ASSLAGGPVDTQY
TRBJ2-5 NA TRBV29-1 SVGASGSNQETQY
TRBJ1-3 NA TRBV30 AWSQGISGNTIY
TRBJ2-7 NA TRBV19 ASNPGTAYEQY
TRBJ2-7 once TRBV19 ASSFLAGEQY
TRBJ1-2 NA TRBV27 ASSSGQVYGYT
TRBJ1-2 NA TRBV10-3 AISESNRDYGYT
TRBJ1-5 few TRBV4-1 ASSQEGPASNQPQH
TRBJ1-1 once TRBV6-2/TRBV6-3 ASSYRAGGTEAF
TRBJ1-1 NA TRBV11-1 ASSFQGSEAF
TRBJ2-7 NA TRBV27 ASSFTVMYEQY
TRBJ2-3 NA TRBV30 AWTTGGGTDTQY
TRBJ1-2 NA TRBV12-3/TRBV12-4 ASSLGGGRGYT
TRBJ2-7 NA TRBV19 ASSILGGNTYEQY
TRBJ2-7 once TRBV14 ASSLNGAAYEQY
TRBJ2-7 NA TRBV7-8 ASSLTGTGSYEQY
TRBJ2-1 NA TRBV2 ASSKQGSYEQF
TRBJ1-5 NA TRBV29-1 SVEDNRNFSNQPQH
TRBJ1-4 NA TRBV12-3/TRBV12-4 ASSFSGTAPF
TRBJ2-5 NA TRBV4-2 ASSLGGGGSETQY
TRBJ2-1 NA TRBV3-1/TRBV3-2 ASSPHGSGGGNEQF
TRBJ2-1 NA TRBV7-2 ASSSGTGNEQF
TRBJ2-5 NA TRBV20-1 SASGGGRETQY
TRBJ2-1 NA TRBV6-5 ASSYSPPGFNEQF
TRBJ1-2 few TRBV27 ASAQGGVNYGYT
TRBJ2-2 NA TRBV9 ASSVEFGGRAGELF
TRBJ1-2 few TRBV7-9 ASSLVSGNYGYT
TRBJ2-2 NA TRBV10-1 ATSSGQGYGQGELF
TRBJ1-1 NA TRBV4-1 ASSQVATGVDVNTEAF
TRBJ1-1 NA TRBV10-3 AISERQGAMMNTEAF
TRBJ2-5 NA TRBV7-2 ASSSGGVKKETQY
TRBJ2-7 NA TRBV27 ASSWTGNSYEQY